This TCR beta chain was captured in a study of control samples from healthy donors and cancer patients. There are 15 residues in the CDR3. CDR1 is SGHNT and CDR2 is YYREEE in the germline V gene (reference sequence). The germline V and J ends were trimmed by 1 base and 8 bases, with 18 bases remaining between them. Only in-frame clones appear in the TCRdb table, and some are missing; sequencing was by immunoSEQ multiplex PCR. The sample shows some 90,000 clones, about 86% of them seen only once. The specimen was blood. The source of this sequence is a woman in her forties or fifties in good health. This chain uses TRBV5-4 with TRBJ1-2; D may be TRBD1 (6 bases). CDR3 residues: CASSLKGEMGWGYTF. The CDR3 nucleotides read TGTGCCAGCAGCTTGAAGGGGGAAATGGGTTGGGGCTACACCTTC.